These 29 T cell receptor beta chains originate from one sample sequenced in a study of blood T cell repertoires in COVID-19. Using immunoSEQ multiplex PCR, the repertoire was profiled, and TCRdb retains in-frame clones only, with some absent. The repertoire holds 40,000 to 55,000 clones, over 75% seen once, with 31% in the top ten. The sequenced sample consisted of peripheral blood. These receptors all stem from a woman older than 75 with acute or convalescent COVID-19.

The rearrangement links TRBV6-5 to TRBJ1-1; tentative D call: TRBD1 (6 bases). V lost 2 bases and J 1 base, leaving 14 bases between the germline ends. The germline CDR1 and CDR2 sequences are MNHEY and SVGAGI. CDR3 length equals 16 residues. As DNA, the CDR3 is TGTGCCAGCAGTTACGACCCGAGGGGGGGGAACACTGAAGCTTTCTTT. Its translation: CASSYDPRGGNTEAFF.

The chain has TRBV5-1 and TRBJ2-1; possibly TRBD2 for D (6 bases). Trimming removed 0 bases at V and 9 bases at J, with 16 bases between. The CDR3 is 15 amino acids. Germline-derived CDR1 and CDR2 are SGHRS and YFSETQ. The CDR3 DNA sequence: TGCGCCAGCAGCTTGGCTCCCATTGAGGGAGGTGAGCAGTTCTTC. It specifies CASSLAPIEGGEQFF.

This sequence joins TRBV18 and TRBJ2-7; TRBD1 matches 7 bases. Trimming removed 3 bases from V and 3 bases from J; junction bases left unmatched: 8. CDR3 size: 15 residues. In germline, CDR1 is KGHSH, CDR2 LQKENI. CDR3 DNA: TGTGCCAGCTCACCTTTACAGGGGAAGGGCTACGAGCAGTACTTC. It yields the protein CASSPLQGKGYEQYF.

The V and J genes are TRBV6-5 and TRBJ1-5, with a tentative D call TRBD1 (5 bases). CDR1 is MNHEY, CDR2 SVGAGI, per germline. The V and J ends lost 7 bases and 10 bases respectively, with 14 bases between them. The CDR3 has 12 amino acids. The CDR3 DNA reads TGTGCCAGCACAAGAAGGGACTACCCCCAGCATTTT. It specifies CASTRRDYPQHF.

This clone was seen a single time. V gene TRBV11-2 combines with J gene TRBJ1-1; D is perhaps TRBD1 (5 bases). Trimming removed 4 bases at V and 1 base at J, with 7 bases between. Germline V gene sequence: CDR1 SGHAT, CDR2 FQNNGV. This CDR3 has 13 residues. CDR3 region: CASSSQGNTEAFF. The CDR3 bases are TGTGCCAGCAGCTCTCAGGGGAACACTGAAGCTTTCTTT.

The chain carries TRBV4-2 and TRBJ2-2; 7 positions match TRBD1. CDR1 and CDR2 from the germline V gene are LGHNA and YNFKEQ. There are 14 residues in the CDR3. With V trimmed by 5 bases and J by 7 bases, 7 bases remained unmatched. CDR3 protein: CASSTTGRDGELFF. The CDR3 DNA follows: TGTGCCAGCAGCACGACAGGGAGAGACGGGGAGCTGTTTTTT.

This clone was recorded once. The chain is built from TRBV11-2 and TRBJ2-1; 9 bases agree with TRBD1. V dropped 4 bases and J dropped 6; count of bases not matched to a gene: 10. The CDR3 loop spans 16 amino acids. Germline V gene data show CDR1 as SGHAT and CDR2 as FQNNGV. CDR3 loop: CASSSRGGTGFNEQFF. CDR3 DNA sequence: TGTGCCAGCAGCTCCAGAGGTGGGACAGGGTTCAATGAGCAGTTCTTC.

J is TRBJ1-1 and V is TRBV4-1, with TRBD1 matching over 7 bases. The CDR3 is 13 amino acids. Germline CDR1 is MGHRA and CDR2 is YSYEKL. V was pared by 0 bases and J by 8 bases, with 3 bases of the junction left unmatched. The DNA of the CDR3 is TGCGCCAGCAGCCAAGACAGGGGGTTCGAAGCTTTCTTT. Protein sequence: CASSQDRGFEAFF.

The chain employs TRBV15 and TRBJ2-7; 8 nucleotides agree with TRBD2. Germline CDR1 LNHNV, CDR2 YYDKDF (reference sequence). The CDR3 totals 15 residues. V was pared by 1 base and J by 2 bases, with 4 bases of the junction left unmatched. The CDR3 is CATSRAGGGTYEQYF. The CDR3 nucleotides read TGTGCCACCAGCAGAGCCGGGGGGGGGACCTACGAGCAGTACTTC.

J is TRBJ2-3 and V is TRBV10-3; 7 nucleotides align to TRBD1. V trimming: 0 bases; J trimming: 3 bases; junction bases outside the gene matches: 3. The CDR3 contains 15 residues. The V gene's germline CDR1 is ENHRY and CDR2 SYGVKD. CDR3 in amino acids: CAISESGQATDTQYF. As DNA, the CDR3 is TGTGCCATCAGTGAGTCAGGACAGGCAACAGATACGCAGTATTTT.

CDR3 in amino acids: CASSSGGSEQYF. In nucleotides, the CDR3 is TGCGCCAGCAGCTCCGGGGGTTCCGAGCAGTACTTC. The rearrangement links TRBV5-1 to TRBJ2-7; D is possibly TRBD2 (6 bases). Trimming took off 3 bases at V and 6 bases at J, with 10 bases between the two ends. Per the germline V gene, CDR1 is SGHRS and CDR2 is YFSETQ. This CDR3 is built from 12 residues.

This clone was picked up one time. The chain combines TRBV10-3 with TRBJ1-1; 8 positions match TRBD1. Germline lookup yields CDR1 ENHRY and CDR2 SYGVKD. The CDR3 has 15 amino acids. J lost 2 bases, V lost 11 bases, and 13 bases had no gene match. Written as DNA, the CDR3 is TGTGCCGCCAAGGGGCAGGGGGCGGAAAACACTGAAGCTTTCTTT. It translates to CAAKGQGAENTEAFF.

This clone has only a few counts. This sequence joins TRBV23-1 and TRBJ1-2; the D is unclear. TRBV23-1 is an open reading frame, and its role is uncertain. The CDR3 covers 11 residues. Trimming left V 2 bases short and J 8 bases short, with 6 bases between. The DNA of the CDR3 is TGCGCCAGCAGTCAAGAGTTAGGCTACACCTTC. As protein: CASSQELGYTF.

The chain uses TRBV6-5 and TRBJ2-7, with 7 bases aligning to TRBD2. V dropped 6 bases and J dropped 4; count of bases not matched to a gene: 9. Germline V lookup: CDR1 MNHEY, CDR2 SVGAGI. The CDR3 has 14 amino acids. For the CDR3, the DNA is TGTGCCAGCAGCGTCACGGGACTATCTTACGAGCAGTACTTC. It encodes CASSVTGLSYEQYF.

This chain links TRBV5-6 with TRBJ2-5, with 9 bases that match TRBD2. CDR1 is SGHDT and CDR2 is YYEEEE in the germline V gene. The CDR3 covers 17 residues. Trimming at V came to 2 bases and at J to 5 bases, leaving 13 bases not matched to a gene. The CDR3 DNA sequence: TGTGCCAGCAGCTTTTATGGGGTAGCGGGAGACCGGGAGACCCAGTACTTC. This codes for CASSFYGVAGDRETQYF.

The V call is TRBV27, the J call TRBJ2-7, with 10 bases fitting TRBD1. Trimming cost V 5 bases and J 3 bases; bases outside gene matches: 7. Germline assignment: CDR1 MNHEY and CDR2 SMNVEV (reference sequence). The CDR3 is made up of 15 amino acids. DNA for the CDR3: TGTGCCAGCAGTCTCTCGGGACAGGGGATCTACGAGCAGTACTTC. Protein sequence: CASSLSGQGIYEQYF.

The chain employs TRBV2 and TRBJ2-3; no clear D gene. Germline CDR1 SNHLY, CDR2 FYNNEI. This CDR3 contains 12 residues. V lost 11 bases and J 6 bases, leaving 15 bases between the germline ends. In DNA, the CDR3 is TGTGCCGGCTCTCAAACCAGGGATACGCAGTATTTT. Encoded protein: CAGSQTRDTQYF.

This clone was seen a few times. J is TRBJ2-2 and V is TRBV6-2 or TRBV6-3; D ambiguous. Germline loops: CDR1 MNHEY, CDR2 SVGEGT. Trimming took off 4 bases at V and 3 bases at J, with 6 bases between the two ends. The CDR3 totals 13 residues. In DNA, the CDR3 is TGTGCCAGCAGTTGGCAAGACACCGGGGAGCTGTTTTTT. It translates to CASSWQDTGELFF.

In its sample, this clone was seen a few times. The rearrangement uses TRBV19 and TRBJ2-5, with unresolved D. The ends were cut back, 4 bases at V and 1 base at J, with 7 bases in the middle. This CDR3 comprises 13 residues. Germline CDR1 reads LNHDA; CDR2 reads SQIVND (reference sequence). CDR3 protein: CASSKNLQETQYF. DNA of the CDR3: TGTGCCAGTAGTAAAAATCTCCAAGAGACCCAGTACTTC.

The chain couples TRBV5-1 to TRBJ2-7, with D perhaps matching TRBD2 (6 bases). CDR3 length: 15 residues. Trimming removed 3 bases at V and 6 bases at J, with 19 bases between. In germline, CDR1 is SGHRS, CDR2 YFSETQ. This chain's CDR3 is CASSSGSGSQVEQYF. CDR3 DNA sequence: TGCGCCAGCAGCTCCGGCTCCGGGAGTCAGGTCGAGCAGTACTTC.

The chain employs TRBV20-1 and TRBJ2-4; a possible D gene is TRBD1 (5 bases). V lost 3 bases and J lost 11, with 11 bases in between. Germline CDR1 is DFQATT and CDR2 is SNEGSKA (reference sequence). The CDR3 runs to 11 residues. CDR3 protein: CSASRDLVQYF. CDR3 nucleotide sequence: TGCAGTGCTAGCAGGGATCTGGTTCAGTACTTC.

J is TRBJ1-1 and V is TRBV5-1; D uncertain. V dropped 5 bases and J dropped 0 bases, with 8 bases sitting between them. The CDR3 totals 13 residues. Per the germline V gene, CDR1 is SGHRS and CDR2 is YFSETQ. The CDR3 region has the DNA TGCGCCAGCAGTGAGGCGATGAACACTGAAGCTTTCTTT. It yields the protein CASSEAMNTEAFF. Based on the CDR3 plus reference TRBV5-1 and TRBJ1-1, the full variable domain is KAGVTQTPRYLIKTRGQQVTLSCSPISGHRSVSWYQQTPGQGLQFLFEYFSETQRNKGNFPGRFSGRQFSNSRSEMNVSTLELGDSALYLCASSEAMNTEAFFGQGTRLTVV.

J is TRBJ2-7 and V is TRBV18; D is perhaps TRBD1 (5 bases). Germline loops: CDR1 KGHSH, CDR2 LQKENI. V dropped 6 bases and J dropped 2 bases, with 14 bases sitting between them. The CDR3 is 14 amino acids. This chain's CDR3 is CASSASTGPYEQYF. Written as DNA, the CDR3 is TGTGCCAGCTCGGCCAGCACAGGCCCCTACGAGCAGTACTTC. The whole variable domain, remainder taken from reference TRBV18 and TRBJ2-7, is NAGVMQNPRHLVRRRGQEARLRCSPMKGHSHVYWYRQLPEEGLKFMVYLQKENIIDESGMPKERFSAEFPKEGPSILRIQQVVRGDSAAYFCASSASTGPYEQYFGPGTRLTVT.

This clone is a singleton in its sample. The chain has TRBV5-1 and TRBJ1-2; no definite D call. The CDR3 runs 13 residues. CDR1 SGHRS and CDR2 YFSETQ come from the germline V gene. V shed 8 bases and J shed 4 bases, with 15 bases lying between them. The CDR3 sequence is CASGLDQVYGYTF. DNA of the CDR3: TGCGCCAGTGGCTTAGATCAGGTCTATGGCTACACCTTC. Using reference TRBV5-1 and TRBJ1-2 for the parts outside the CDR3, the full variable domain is KAGVTQTPRYLIKTRGQQVTLSCSPISGHRSVSWYQQTPGQGLQFLFEYFSETQRNKGNFPGRFSGRQFSNSRSEMNVSTLELGDSALYLCASGLDQVYGYTFGSGTRLTVV.

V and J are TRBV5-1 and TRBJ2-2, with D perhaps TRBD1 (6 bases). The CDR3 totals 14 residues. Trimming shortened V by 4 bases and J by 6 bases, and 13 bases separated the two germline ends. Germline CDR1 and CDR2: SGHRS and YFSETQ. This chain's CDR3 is CASSLEQGPGELFF. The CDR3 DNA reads TGCGCCAGCAGCCTGGAACAGGGTCCCGGGGAGCTGTTTTTT.

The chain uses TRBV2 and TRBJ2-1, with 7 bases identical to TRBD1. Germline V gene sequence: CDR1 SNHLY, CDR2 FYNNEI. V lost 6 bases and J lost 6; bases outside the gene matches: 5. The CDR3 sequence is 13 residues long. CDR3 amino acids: CASRSTGINEQFF. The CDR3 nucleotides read TGTGCCAGCAGATCGACAGGGATCAATGAGCAGTTCTTC.

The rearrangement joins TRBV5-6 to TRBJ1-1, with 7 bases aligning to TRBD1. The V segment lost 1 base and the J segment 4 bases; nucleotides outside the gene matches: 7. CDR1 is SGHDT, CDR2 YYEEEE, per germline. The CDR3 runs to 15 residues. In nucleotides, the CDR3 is TGTGCCAGCAGCTTGATGACAGGGATCGGCACTGAAGCTTTCTTT. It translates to CASSLMTGIGTEAFF.

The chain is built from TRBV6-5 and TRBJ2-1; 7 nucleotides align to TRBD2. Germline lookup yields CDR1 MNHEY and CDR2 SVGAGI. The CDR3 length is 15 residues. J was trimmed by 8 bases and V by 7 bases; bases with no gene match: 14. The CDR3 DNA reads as TGTGCCAGCACCCTACTCGGGGGGTCTAAGGATGAGCAGTTCTTC. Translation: CASTLLGGSKDEQFF.

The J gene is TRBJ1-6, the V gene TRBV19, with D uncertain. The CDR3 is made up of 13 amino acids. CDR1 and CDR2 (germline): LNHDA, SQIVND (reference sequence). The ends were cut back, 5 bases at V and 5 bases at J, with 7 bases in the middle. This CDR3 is CASSRDHNSPLHF. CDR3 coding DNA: TGTGCCAGTAGTCGGGATCATAATTCACCCCTCCACTTT. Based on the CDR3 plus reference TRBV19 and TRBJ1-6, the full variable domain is DGGITQSPKYLFRKEGQNVTLSCEQNLNHDAMYWYRQDPGQGLRLIYYSQIVNDFQKGDIAEGYSVSREKKESFPLTVTSAQKNPTAFYLCASSRDHNSPLHFGNGTRLTVT.